These T cell receptor beta chains were read from a single sample in a study of memory CD8 T cells in hepatitis C reinfection. Profiling relied on immunoSEQ multiplex PCR, and the TCRdb table lists in-frame clones only, not all of them. The table lists approximately 50,000 clones, roughly nine tenths of them singletons. The specimen sequenced was naive CD8+ T cells sorted from blood. These TCRs come from a man between 18 and 35 years old with hepatitis C virus infection. CDR3s include the opening cysteine and the closing phenylalanine or tryptophan. D genes are given only for firm matches. Rows give clone size only sometimes, using once, few, many, or a class for an expanded clone.

V	size	D	J	DNA	CDR3
TRBV6-1	.	TRBD1	TRBJ1-5	TGTGCCAGCAGCCGACAGGGAGGCAATCAGCCCCAGCATTTT	CASSRQGGNQPQHF
TRBV7-9	.	.	TRBJ2-7	TGTGCCAGCAGCTCCCCGGGCTCCTACGAGCAGTACTTC	CASSSPGSYEQYF
TRBV4-1	.	TRBD1	TRBJ1-1	TGCGCCAGCAGCCAACTGACAGGGGGGCGGACTGAAGCTTTCTTT	CASSQLTGGRTEAFF
TRBV19	.	TRBD2	TRBJ2-5	TGTGCCAGTAGTATAGGGACTAGCGGGGGGCCCGGGGAGACCCAGTACTTC	CASSIGTSGGPGETQYF
TRBV7-9	.	.	TRBJ1-6	TGTGCCAGCAGAGGGGACACCTATTCACCCCTCCACTTT	CASRGDTYSPLHF
TRBV19	.	.	TRBJ2-5	TGTGCCAGTAGTATCAGCGGGTACACGAACCAAGAGACCCAGTACTTC	CASSISGYTNQETQYF
TRBV18	.	TRBD1	TRBJ2-7	TGTGCCAGCTCACCAGGGACAGGGGTCTACGAGCAGTACTTC	CASSPGTGVYEQYF
TRBV5-6	.	TRBD2	TRBJ2-7	TGTGCCAGCAGCAGGGGAGGGGACTACGAGCAGTACTTC	CASSRGGDYEQYF
TRBV9	.	.	TRBJ2-2	TGTGCCAGCAGCGCTCCGACGAGCGGGACCGGGGAGCTGTTTTTT	CASSAPTSGTGELFF
TRBV9	.	TRBD2	TRBJ2-7	TGTGCCAGCAGCGTAGGACTAGCGGGAGAATACGAGCAGTACTTC	CASSVGLAGEYEQYF
TRBV2	.	.	TRBJ2-1	TGTGCCAGCAGTGATCAGGGGCCCACATACAATGAGCAGTTCTTC	CASSDQGPTYNEQFF
TRBV21-1	.	.	TRBJ2-6	TGTGCCAGCAGCCTAGGGTACGACAGAGGCTCTGGGGCCAACGTCCTGACTTTC	CASSLGYDRGSGANVLTF
TRBV7-9	.	.	TRBJ2-7	TGTGCCAGCAGCTTAGTGAGCGGGCCCGTGAACGAGCAGTACTTC	CASSLVSGPVNEQYF
TRBV5-1	.	.	TRBJ2-4	TGCGCCAGCAGCTTGGTTTCCGAGGGAACGGGGGCCAAAAACATTCAGTACTTC	CASSLVSEGTGAKNIQYF
TRBV27	.	.	TRBJ1-5	TGTGCCAGCAGTTCCTTTCAGGGGAACGGGCCCCAGCATTTT	CASSSFQGNGPQHF
TRBV30	.	TRBD2	TRBJ2-1	TGTGCCTGGAATCGGCTAGCGGGGGGGCTAGCTGAGCAGTTCTTC	CAWNRLAGGLAEQFF
TRBV27	.	TRBD2	TRBJ2-7	TGTGCCAGCAGCCAGGCGGGGGGTTCCTACGAGCAGTACTTC	CASSQAGGSYEQYF
TRBV11-2	.	.	TRBJ2-7	TGTGCCAGCAGCTTGATCGCGGAGCAGTACTTC	CASSLIAEQYF
TRBV7-9	.	.	TRBJ2-3	TGTGCCAGCAGCTTCACCTTTAGTACGCAGTATTTT	CASSFTFSTQYF
TRBV5-5	.	.	TRBJ2-7	TGTGCCAGCAGCTTGGAGCGGCCCACCTACGAGCAGTACTTC	CASSLERPTYEQYF
TRBV27	once	TRBD1	TRBJ2-6	TGTGCCAGCAGTTTCTCGCGAGGGACAGGGGCATTCTCTGGGGCCAACGTCCTGACTTTC	CASSFSRGTGAFSGANVLTF
TRBV2	.	.	TRBJ1-4	TGTGCCAGCAGCTTAAGTGGGGGGGTAACTAATGAAAAACTGTTTTTT	CASSLSGGVTNEKLFF
TRBV5-5	.	.	TRBJ2-1	TGTGCCAGCAGCCTATTCAATGAGCAGTTCTTC	CASSLFNEQFF
TRBV11-2	.	TRBD2	TRBJ2-1	TGTGCCAGCAGCCCCTTTAGCGGGGGGGCTAATGAGCAGTTCTTC	CASSPFSGGANEQFF
TRBV30	.	TRBD2	TRBJ2-2	TGTGCCTGGTTACTTAGGGCTAGCGGGAGAAGCGGGGCCGGGGAGCTGTTTTTT	CAWLLRASGRSGAGELFF
TRBV7-9	few	.	TRBJ1-3	TGTGCCAGCAGCCCCCGGGACAGAAACACCATATATTTT	CASSPRDRNTIYF